This T cell receptor beta chain was sequenced during a study of response to subunit inactivated influenza vaccine. Study-wide results and caveats: T cells newly recruited by each seasonal influenza vaccination are few, the authors suggested.

This clonotype was seen a few times. Its specificity is unknown. TCRdb re-called the RT-PCR reads with MiXCR, one entry per CDR3 protein. The sample comprises 860,000 or so distinct CDR3 sequences, 20% to 25% of which are singletons, and about 9.4% rests with the top ten. Per the germline V gene, CDR1 is SGDLS and CDR2 is YYNGEE. J was trimmed by 3 bases and V by 3 bases; bases with no gene match: 6. This CDR3 contains 15 residues. This receptor was taken from a man aged 50 to 60 who received an inactivated influenza vaccine. Sequencing was performed on PBMCs from blood, taken more than 4 days after vaccination. The rearrangement links TRBV9 to TRBJ2-1; TRBD2 aligns across 7 bases. CDR3 DNA sequence: TGTGCCAGCAGCGCCAGGGACTATAACTACAATGAGCAGTTCTTC. This sequence encodes CASSARDYNYNEQFF.